This paragraph reports one TCR beta chain. The antigen is not known. This entry comes from a study of vaccination and CD4 T cells after COVID-19. Treatment reported: 10-day PBMC culture with coronavirus spike peptide pools or control peptides (ViraFEST assay). The CDR3 runs 14 residues. J lost 7 bases, V lost 7 bases, and 5 bases had no gene match. Germline-derived CDR1 and CDR2 are MDHEN and SYDVKM. Sequencing of the DNA from cultured CD4+ T cells was carried out with the Oncomine TCR Beta short-read assay. One entry per CDR3 protein results from TCRdb running MiXCR on the PCR reads. The repertoire has more than 9,000 distinct CDR3 sequences, less than 50% of them found once; the top ten carry 23%.

The chain is built from TRBV28 and TRBJ1-6; 9 nucleotides match TRBD1. The sample taken for sequencing was cultured CD4+ T cells from blood. This receptor was obtained from a human donor with COVID-19. The DNA of the CDR3 is TGTGCCAGCATTAGGGACAGGGTGAATTCACCCCTCCACTTT. It is translated as CASIRDRVNSPLHF.